These 24 T cell receptor beta chains originate from one sample sequenced in a study of cytomegalovirus exposure and HLA in healthy donors. The PCR employed 60 Vbeta primers together with 13 Jbeta primers. Assay used: immunoSEQ multiplex PCR; TCRdb lists only in-frame clones, some missing. The sample consists of about 200,000 clones, 80% to 90% of them appearing once. What was sequenced was PBMCs. Source of these receptors: a man aged 30 to 39 in good health and CMV-seronegative.

The chain recombines TRBV15 with TRBJ1-6; D possibly corresponds to TRBD1 (5 bases). The CDR3 totals 17 residues. V lost 0 bases, J lost 2 bases, and 11 bases lay in between. Germline V gene sequence: CDR1 LNHNV, CDR2 YYDKDF (reference sequence). This chain's CDR3 is CATSREQVRTYNSPLHF. CDR3 DNA sequence: TGTGCCACCAGCAGAGAACAGGTTCGGACCTATAATTCACCCCTCCACTTT. Drawing the rest from reference TRBV15 and TRBJ1-6, the complete variable domain is DAMVIQNPRYQVTQFGKPVTLSCSQTLNHNVMYWYQQKSSQAPKLLFHYYDKDFNNEADTPDNFQSRRPNTSFCFLDIRSPGLGDTAMYLCATSREQVRTYNSPLHFGNGTRLTVT.

J is TRBJ2-5 and V is TRBV29-1; D may be TRBD2 (5 bases). In germline, CDR1 is SQVTM, CDR2 ANQGSEA. CDR3 size: 17 residues. The V end lost 4 bases, the J end lost 5 bases, and 26 bases lay between the germline ends. The CDR3 here is CSVAASEIYMDSETQYF. Here the CDR3 DNA reads TGCAGCGTTGCCGCCTCTGAGATATATATGGACTCTGAGACCCAGTACTTC.

This rearrangement joins TRBV5-4 to TRBJ2-2; 8 bases fit TRBD2. The CDR3 runs 16 residues. The germline V gene encodes CDR1 SGHNT and CDR2 YYREEE (reference sequence). The V segment lost 4 bases and the J segment 1 base; nucleotides outside the gene matches: 6. CDR3 sequence (DNA): TGTGCCAGCAGCCCACGGGCGGGGGGGAACACCGGGGAGCTGTTTTTT. Residues: CASSPRAGGNTGELFF.

The chain carries TRBV27 and TRBJ2-5, with 11 bases matching TRBD2. Per germline, CDR1 MNHEY and CDR2 SMNVEV (reference sequence). The CDR3 consists of 17 residues. The V gene end was trimmed by 6 bases and the J gene end by 4 bases; junction bases not matched to a gene: 13. The CDR3 sequence is CASRNLSGGARGETQYF. CDR3 DNA: TGTGCCAGCAGAAACCTTAGCGGGGGGGCTCGGGGAGAGACCCAGTACTTC.

Only a few counts were recorded for this clone. The rearrangement joins TRBV9 to TRBJ2-2; a possible D gene is TRBD1 (5 bases). CDR3 length equals 13 residues. From germline, CDR1 is SGDLS and CDR2 YYNGEE. Trimming stripped 0 bases from V and 6 bases from J, with 6 bases between. The CDR3 region has the DNA TGTGCCAGCAGCGTAGCAGGGCCCGGGGAGCTGTTTTTT. It encodes CASSVAGPGELFF.

The V call is TRBV11-2, the J call TRBJ2-7; TRBD1 agrees at 7 bases. This CDR3 comprises 18 residues. V lost 7 bases and J lost 2; bases outside the gene matches: 20. CDR1 is SGHAT, CDR2 FQNNGV, per germline. The CDR3 loop reads CASNPSPGQLTRAYEQYF. The CDR3 DNA sequence: TGTGCCAGCAACCCCTCGCCGGGACAGCTAACGAGGGCCTACGAGCAGTACTTC.

J is TRBJ1-1 and V is TRBV7-3; 9 bases fit TRBD1. This CDR3 has 17 amino acids. CDR1 SGHTA and CDR2 FQGTGA come from the germline V gene. V was pared by 10 bases and J by 6 bases, with 21 bases of the junction left unmatched. The CDR3 DNA reads TGTGCCATTTCGTCCCGGGACAGGGCCCGAACGCCCTCTGAAGCTTTCTTT. Encoded protein: CAISSRDRARTPSEAFF.

This chain joins TRBV27 and TRBJ2-5; D gene ambiguous. Germline CDR1 reads MNHEY; CDR2 reads SMNVEV (reference sequence). Trimming stripped 6 bases from V and 5 bases from J, with 16 bases between. The CDR3 spans 14 residues. The CDR3 sequence: CASSRMSGPETQYF. CDR3 DNA sequence: TGTGCCAGCAGCCGGATGTCGGGTCCGGAGACCCAGTACTTC.

The rearrangement joins TRBV27 to TRBJ2-7, with 7 bases identical to TRBD1. V was pared by 2 bases and J by 2 bases, with 3 bases of the junction left unmatched. The CDR3 is made up of 14 amino acids. From germline, CDR1 is MNHEY and CDR2 SMNVEV (reference sequence). The CDR3 DNA reads TGTGCCAGCAGTTTAGGTCAGGGGGCCTACGAGCAGTACTTC. Protein product: CASSLGQGAYEQYF.

J is TRBJ2-3 and V is TRBV18; D gene ambiguous. The CDR3 length is 15 residues. V lost 3 bases to trimming and J lost 1 base, with 11 bases between them. From germline, CDR1 is KGHSH and CDR2 LQKENI. CDR3 nucleotide sequence: TGTGCCAGCTCACCGCGAGGTTTGGGCACAGATACGCAGTATTTT. This sequence encodes CASSPRGLGTDTQYF.

This rearrangement joins TRBV9 to TRBJ1-6; TRBD1 matches at 10 bases. V lost 0 bases, J lost 3 bases, and 3 bases stayed unmatched. Germline CDR1 reads SGDLS; CDR2 reads YYNGEE. The CDR3 length is 17 residues. The CDR3 DNA reads as TGTGCCAGCAGCGTAGAAGGACAGGGGGACTATAATTCACCCCTCCACTTT. It is translated as CASSVEGQGDYNSPLHF.

The table lists this clone with a few counts. The genes are TRBV7-2 and TRBJ2-2; perhaps TRBD2 as D (6 bases). CDR1 and CDR2 (germline): SGHTA, FQGNSA. The CDR3 contains 14 residues. V shed 4 bases and J shed 8 bases, with 14 bases lying between them. CDR3 sequence: CASSSRRGIGELFF. DNA for the CDR3: TGTGCCAGCAGCTCGAGGAGGGGCATTGGGGAGCTGTTTTTT.

This clone came up once. The chain is built from TRBV28 and TRBJ1-1; D is uncertain. CDR1 and CDR2 from the germline V gene are MDHEN and SYDVKM. V lost 6 bases and J 7 bases, leaving 21 bases between the germline ends. The CDR3 is 15 amino acids. CDR3 protein: CASSARRGNLGEAFF. The CDR3 nucleotides read TGTGCCAGCAGCGCCCGACGAGGGAACCTCGGTGAAGCTTTCTTT.

This chain links TRBV4-2 with TRBJ1-4; D gene unclear. Trimming took 0 bases from V and 0 from J, leaving 11 bases between them. The CDR3 is 17 amino acids. Germline lookup yields CDR1 LGHNA and CDR2 YNFKEQ. This CDR3 is CASSQDLATTTNEKLFF. CDR3 nucleotide sequence: TGTGCCAGCAGCCAAGATCTGGCCACCACAACTAATGAAAAACTGTTTTTT.

For the CDR3, the DNA is TGTGCCAGCAGCCGACTGCAGTACACAGATACGCAGTATTTT. This codes for CASSRLQYTDTQYF. The rearrangement links TRBV9 to TRBJ2-3; D remains ambiguous. CDR3 length: 14 amino acids. The germline CDR1 and CDR2 sequences are SGDLS and YYNGEE. Trimming removed 4 bases from V and 2 bases from J, with 11 bases in between.

This clone occurred once. One junction end disagrees with the germline gene, perhaps due to a read error. The CDR3 sequence: CSARDLTVKLF. DNA for the CDR3: TGCAGTGCTAGAGATCTCACAGTTAAGCTCTTC. The rearrangement links TRBV20-1 to TRBJ2-7; D is ambiguous. The CDR3 totals 11 residues. Per germline, CDR1 DFQATT and CDR2 SNEGSKA (reference sequence).

The chain has TRBV7-6 and TRBJ2-7; TRBD1 matches 7 bases. Germline values: CDR1 SGHVS, CDR2 FNYEAQ. J lost 5 bases, V lost 5 bases, and 12 bases had no gene match. The CDR3 totals 15 residues. The CDR3 DNA follows: TGTGCCAGCAGCCCCGCTGACAGGGAATCGGACGAGCAGTACTTC. Translating gives CASSPADRESDEQYF.

This sequence joins TRBV25-1 and TRBJ2-7; D is ambiguous. The CDR3 sequence is 11 residues long. V lost 3 bases, J lost 4 bases, and 4 bases lay in between. Germline CDR1 MGHDK, CDR2 SYGVNS. The CDR3 DNA follows: TGTGCCAGCAGTGACCCTTACGAGCAGTACTTC. Translated: CASSDPYEQYF.

V gene TRBV2 combines with J gene TRBJ2-7, with D possibly TRBD1 on 6 matching bases. The CDR3 is 17 amino acids. Germline V CDR1 and CDR2: SNHLY, FYNNEI. V gave up 5 bases and J gave up 3 bases, with 23 bases separating them. The CDR3 sequence is CASSPELPGQGSYEQYF. The CDR3 coding sequence is TGTGCCAGCAGTCCGGAGCTCCCGGGGCAGGGGAGCTACGAGCAGTACTTC.

The rearrangement uses TRBV4-1 and TRBJ2-2; 11 bases align to TRBD2. The CDR3 sequence is 16 residues long. V lost 6 bases and J lost 4; bases outside the gene matches: 7. Per germline, CDR1 MGHRA and CDR2 YSYEKL. In DNA form, the CDR3 reads TGCGCCAGCAGTAGTAGCGGGGGGGCATCCACCGGGGAGCTGTTTTTT. Its protein is CASSSSGGASTGELFF.

This chain joins TRBV15 and TRBJ2-7; TRBD1 might be the D (8 bases). CDR1 is LNHNV and CDR2 is YYDKDF in the germline V gene (reference sequence). The CDR3 length is 15 residues. Trimming left V 3 bases short and J 3 bases short, with 15 bases between. DNA of the CDR3: TGTGCCACCAGCAGCCGAACAGGGGGGGGCTACGAGCAGTACTTC. Translation gives CATSSRTGGGYEQYF.

The genes are TRBV5-3 and TRBJ2-5; D perhaps matches TRBD2 (5 bases). TRBV5-3 counts as an open reading frame of uncertain function. Trimming took off 1 base at V and 2 bases at J, with 21 bases between the two ends. The CDR3 loop spans 18 amino acids. CDR3 nucleotides: TGTGCCAGAAGCTTGACTAGTGGAGGCTTTGATAGGCAAGAGACCCAGTACTTC. This encodes CARSLTSGGFDRQETQYF.

The V gene is TRBV6-6, the J gene TRBJ2-5; tentatively, D is TRBD2 (5 bases). The CDR3 length is 14 residues. Trimming took off 7 bases at V and 2 bases at J, with 14 bases between the two ends. Germline lookup yields CDR1 MNHNY and CDR2 SVGAGI (reference sequence). The CDR3 region has the DNA TGTGCCAGCACCCGCCTGAGGGCACAAGAGACCCAGTACTTC. It is translated as CASTRLRAQETQYF.

V and J are TRBV2 and TRBJ1-2, with 10 bases that match TRBD1. V was pared by 4 bases and J by 0 bases, with 8 bases of the junction left unmatched. The CDR3 covers 17 residues. The germline V gene has CDR1 SNHLY and CDR2 FYNNEI. In DNA form, the CDR3 reads TGTGCCAGCAGTGGCACGAAAGGGACAGGGGCTAACTATGGCTACACCTTC. It yields the protein CASSGTKGTGANYGYTF. The whole variable domain, filled in from reference TRBV2 and TRBJ1-2, reads EPEVTQTPSHQVTQMGQEVILRCVPISNHLYFYWYRQILGQKVEFLVSFYNNEISEKSEIFDDQFSVERPDGSNFTLKIRSTKLEDSAMYFCASSGTKGTGANYGYTFGSGTRLTVV.